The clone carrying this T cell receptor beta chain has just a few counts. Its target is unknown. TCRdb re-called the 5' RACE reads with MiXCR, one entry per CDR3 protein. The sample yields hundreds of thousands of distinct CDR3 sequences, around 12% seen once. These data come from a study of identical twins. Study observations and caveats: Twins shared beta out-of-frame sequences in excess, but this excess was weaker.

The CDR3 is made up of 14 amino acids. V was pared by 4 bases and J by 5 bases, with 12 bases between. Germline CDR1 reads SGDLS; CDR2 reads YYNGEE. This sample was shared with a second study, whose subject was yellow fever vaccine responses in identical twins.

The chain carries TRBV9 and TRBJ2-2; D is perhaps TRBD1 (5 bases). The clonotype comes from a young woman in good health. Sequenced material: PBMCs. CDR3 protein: CASSPRQITGELFF. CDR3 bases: TGTGCCAGCAGCCCACGACAGATTACCGGGGAGCTGTTTTTT.